One and the same sample provided the 25 T cell receptor beta chains below, sequenced in a study of cytomegalovirus exposure and HLA in healthy donors. PCR involved 60 Vbeta and 13 Jbeta primers. Here immunoSEQ multiplex PCR was the method, and the copy in TCRdb shows in-frame clones only, minus some. The data hold roughly 99,000 clones, with more than 75% observed a single time. Sample: PBMCs. Source of these receptors: a man younger than 45 in good health and CMV-seropositive.

The CDR3 sequence is CASSSHGANVLTF. In DNA form, the CDR3 reads TGTGCCAGCAGTTCACATGGGGCCAACGTCCTGACTTTC. V is TRBV28 and J is TRBJ2-6; D unresolved. Deletions cut 4 bases from V and 3 bases from J, with 4 bases between. CDR1 MDHEN and CDR2 SYDVKM come from the germline V gene. The CDR3 is 13 amino acids.

In this sample, this clone turned up once. V is TRBV5-6 and J is TRBJ1-2; D uncertain. Trimming cost V 2 bases and J 6 bases, with 11 bases left between them. Per germline, CDR1 SGHDT and CDR2 YYEEEE. The CDR3 has 13 residues. Here the CDR3 reads CASSLGTVNGYTF. In nucleotides, the CDR3 is TGTGCCAGCAGCTTAGGAACAGTTAATGGCTACACCTTC.

The rearrangement uses TRBV7-8 and TRBJ2-1, with 9 bases matching TRBD1. CDR3 length: 16 amino acids. Looked up from germline, CDR1 is SGHVS and CDR2 is FQNEAQ. Trimming removed 1 base from V and 7 bases from J; junction bases left unmatched: 8. The DNA of the CDR3 is TGTGCCAGCAGCTTAGGTTGGACAGGGGCGGGGAATGAGCAGTTCTTC. It encodes CASSLGWTGAGNEQFF. The whole variable domain, remainder taken from reference TRBV7-8 and TRBJ2-1, is GAGVSQSPRYKVAKRGQDVALRCDPISGHVSLFWYQQALGQGPEFLTYFQNEAQLDKSGLPSDRFFAERPEGSVSTLKIQRTQQEDSAVYLCASSLGWTGAGNEQFFGPGTRLTVL.

The chain is built from TRBV13 and TRBJ1-6; a weak D match, TRBD1 (5 bases). From germline, CDR1 is PRHDT and CDR2 FYEKMQ (reference sequence). The V and J ends lost 4 bases and 0 bases respectively, with 16 bases between them. The CDR3 sequence is 18 residues long. CDR3 amino acids: CASSSRQTPDSYNSPLHF. In DNA form, the CDR3 reads TGTGCCAGCAGCTCAAGACAGACTCCTGACTCCTATAATTCACCCCTCCACTTT.

The chain links TRBV5-1 to TRBJ1-1; 10 bases are shared with TRBD1. The V gene's germline CDR1 is SGHRS and CDR2 YFSETQ. CDR3 size: 13 residues. The V segment lost 4 bases and the J segment 5 bases; nucleotides outside the gene matches: 2. CDR3 nucleotide sequence: TGCGCCAGCAGCGGACAGGGGGATACTGAAGCTTTCTTT. This translates into CASSGQGDTEAFF.

This clone was picked up a small number of times. This chain links TRBV6-5 with TRBJ1-6; D ambiguous. V lost 0 bases and J lost 7, with 10 bases in between. The CDR3 runs 15 residues. Germline assignment: CDR1 MNHEY and CDR2 SVGAGI. The CDR3: CASSYSRGRNSPLHF. CDR3 bases: TGTGCCAGCAGTTACTCGAGAGGAAGAAATTCACCCCTCCACTTT.

This chain joins TRBV28 and TRBJ2-5, with D hard to call. Germline V lookup: CDR1 MDHEN, CDR2 SYDVKM. Trimming took 3 bases from V and 3 from J, leaving 8 bases between them. The CDR3 is made up of 13 amino acids. The CDR3 here is CASSFNYKETQYF. The CDR3 nucleotides are TGTGCCAGCAGTTTCAATTACAAAGAGACCCAGTACTTC.

This chain uses TRBV10-1 with TRBJ2-5; a possible D gene is TRBD2 (6 bases). In germline, CDR1 is WNHNN, CDR2 SYGVQD (reference sequence). The CDR3 contains 14 residues. V dropped 5 bases and J dropped 5 bases, with 15 bases sitting between them. The CDR3 region is CASSPGPREETQYF. CDR3 bases: TGCGCCAGCAGTCCGGGGCCCCGGGAGGAGACCCAGTACTTC.

The count of this clone is one. One end of the junction varies from germline; a read error may be responsible. Other DNA variants within this sample encode the same CDR3. The chain recombines TRBV7-9 with TRBJ2-7; D may be TRBD1 (5 bases). Germline V gives CDR1 SEHNR, CDR2 FQNEAQ (reference sequence). This CDR3 region has 11 residues. CDR3 protein: CASTQGYEQYF. CDR3 sequence (DNA): TGTGCCAGTACTCAGGGCTACGAACAGTACTTC. Variable domain in full (rest from reference TRBV7-9 and TRBJ2-7): DTGVSQNPRHKITKRGQNVTFRCDPISEHNRLYWYRQTLGQGPEFLTYFQNEAQLEKSRLLSDRFSAERPKGSFSTLEIQRTEQGDSAMYLCASTQGYEQYFGPGTRLTVT.

This clone has a single count. The rearrangement links TRBV19 to TRBJ1-2, with 7 bases that match TRBD1. Germline-derived CDR1 and CDR2 are LNHDA and SQIVND (reference sequence). Trimming at V came to 4 bases and at J to 6 bases, leaving 5 bases not matched to a gene. The CDR3 is 13 residues long. CDR3 bases: TGTGCCAGTAGTACTTACAGGGGAAATGGCTACACCTTC. Protein sequence: CASSTYRGNGYTF.

This chain links TRBV29-1 with TRBJ2-3, with TRBD2 matching 11 bases. Germline loops: CDR1 SQVTM, CDR2 ANQGSEA. The V gene end was trimmed by 6 bases and the J gene end by 3 bases; junction bases not matched to a gene: 5. The CDR3 length is 14 residues. The CDR3 here is CSVVAGGRTDTQYF. DNA for the CDR3: TGCAGCGTGGTAGCGGGGGGGCGGACAGATACGCAGTATTTT.

This rearrangement joins TRBV6-1 to TRBJ2-7; D remains ambiguous. The germline gives CDR1 MNHNS, CDR2 SASEGT. V was shortened by 2 bases and J by 1 base, with 6 bases between the two germline ends. There are 13 residues in the CDR3. In DNA form, the CDR3 reads TGTGCCAGCAGTGAATCGCAGTCCTACGAGCAGTACTTC. Translation: CASSESQSYEQYF.

The chain has TRBV4-2 and TRBJ1-1; D is uncertain. Germline V gene sequence: CDR1 LGHNA, CDR2 YNFKEQ. Between the trimmed V and J ends, which lost 1 base and 3 bases, there was a span of 6 bases. The CDR3 loop spans 13 amino acids. The DNA for the CDR3 is TGTGCCAGCAGCCAAGGTAGATACACTGAAGCTTTCTTT. This encodes CASSQGRYTEAFF.

V is TRBV20-1 and J is TRBJ1-1; D is uncertain. Between the trimmed V and J ends, which lost 4 bases and 1 base, there was a span of 4 bases. The CDR3 sequence is 11 residues long. Germline V gene data show CDR1 as DFQATT and CDR2 as SNEGSKA (reference sequence). CDR3 nucleotide sequence: TGCAGTGCTAAAGCGAACACTGAAGCTTTCTTT. This codes for CSAKANTEAFF.

The chain has TRBV11-3 and TRBJ1-1; TRBD1 is a possible D gene (5 bases). The germline V gene has CDR1 SGHNT and CDR2 YENEEA. This CDR3 comprises 15 residues. Deletions cut 2 bases from V and 2 bases from J, with 12 bases between. As DNA, the CDR3 is TGTGCCAGCAGCTTATGGGAGGGGTTTAACACTGAAGCTTTCTTT. It specifies CASSLWEGFNTEAFF.

This clone has just a few counts. V usage is TRBV4-1 and J usage is TRBJ1-1, with D maybe TRBD1 (5 bases). The CDR3 has 13 amino acids. V gave up 1 base and J gave up 6 bases, with 9 bases separating them. Per the germline V gene, CDR1 is MGHRA and CDR2 is YSYEKL. The CDR3 here is CASSQGRGAEAFF. CDR3 DNA: TGCGCCAGCAGCCAAGGAAGGGGTGCTGAAGCTTTCTTT.

The chain links TRBV7-9 to TRBJ1-1; D remains unclear. The CDR3 is made up of 13 amino acids. V was cut by 5 bases and J by 3 bases, with 10 bases left in between. Germline V gene data show CDR1 as SEHNR and CDR2 as FQNEAQ (reference sequence). The CDR3 sequence is CASSGGGYTEAFF. CDR3 sequence (DNA): TGTGCCAGCAGCGGTGGAGGGTACACTGAAGCTTTCTTT.

The chain joins TRBV30 to TRBJ2-3; TRBD2 aligns across 8 bases. V was clipped by 0 bases and J by 15 bases; unmatched bases: 8. From germline, CDR1 is GTSNPN and CDR2 SVGIG (reference sequence). The CDR3 sequence is 12 residues long. The CDR3 DNA is TGTGCCTGGAGTGTAGGTCGGGGGGGCGGATATTTT. It is translated as CAWSVGRGGGYF.

As for this clone: Other DNA sequences of this sample code for an identical CDR3. The chain combines TRBV9 with TRBJ1-1, with D perhaps matching TRBD1 (6 bases). In germline, CDR1 is SGDLS, CDR2 YYNGEE. Deletions cut 0 bases from V and 5 bases from J, with 11 bases between. This CDR3 is 14 amino acids long. In DNA, the CDR3 is TGTGCCAGCAGCGTAGGTACAGGGCGGACTGAAGCTTTCTTT. Protein product: CASSVGTGRTEAFF.

The chain carries TRBV25-1 and TRBJ2-5, with 9 positions matching TRBD1. Judging by the DNA end, TRBJ2-7 fits better; the J call may be wrong. The CDR3 is 13 amino acids. In germline, CDR1 is MGHDK, CDR2 SYGVNS. The CDR3 region is CASSLHRGHEQYF. As DNA, the CDR3 is TGTGCCAGCAGTCTACACAGGGGGCACGAGCAGTACTTC.

The gene calls are TRBV9 and TRBJ2-2; possibly TRBD1 for D (6 bases). This CDR3 has 15 amino acids. Germline V gene lookup returns CDR1 SGDLS and CDR2 YYNGEE. With 4 bases removed from V and 5 bases from J, the gap between germline ends came to 15 bases. The CDR3 DNA is TGTGCCAGCAGCCTTACGACAGGAGGTACCGGGGAGCTGTTTTTT. This translates into CASSLTTGGTGELFF.

This chain joins TRBV5-4 and TRBJ2-1, with 8 bases matching TRBD1. The CDR3 runs 11 residues. Trimming removed 2 bases from V and 12 bases from J; junction bases left unmatched: 1. The germline V gene has CDR1 SGHNT and CDR2 YYREEE (reference sequence). CDR3 loop: CASSFGQGQFF. Here the CDR3 DNA reads TGTGCCAGCAGCTTCGGACAGGGGCAGTTCTTC. The variable domain in full, with the rest retrieved from reference TRBV5-4 and TRBJ2-1, is ETGVTQSPTHLIKTRGQQVTLRCSSQSGHNTVSWYQQALGQGPQFIFQYYREEENGRGNFPPRFSGLQFPNYSSELNVNALELDDSALYLCASSFGQGQFFGPGTRLTVL.

This rearrangement joins TRBV29-1 to TRBJ2-6, with 8 nucleotides matching TRBD1. Trimming took 6 bases from V and 2 from J; bases not matched to a gene: 3. In germline, CDR1 is SQVTM, CDR2 ANQGSEA. This CDR3 has 14 residues. The CDR3 protein is CSVQQGAGANVLTF. DNA of the CDR3: TGCAGCGTCCAACAGGGGGCTGGGGCCAACGTCCTGACTTTC.

The chain carries TRBV30 and TRBJ2-5, with 10 bases matching TRBD1. Trimming took 5 bases from V and 4 from J; bases not matched to a gene: 13. Germline V gene lookup returns CDR1 GTSNPN and CDR2 SVGIG (reference sequence). The CDR3 contains 16 residues. The CDR3 sequence is CAWGPHPGQGIETQYF. The DNA of the CDR3 is TGTGCCTGGGGCCCTCACCCGGGACAGGGGATAGAGACCCAGTACTTC. Full variable domain (outside the CDR3, taken from reference TRBV30 and TRBJ2-5): SQTIHQWPATLVQPVGSPLSLECTVEGTSNPNLYWYRQAAGRGLQLLFYSVGIGQISSEVPQNLSASRPQDRQFILSSKKLLLSDSGFYLCAWGPHPGQGIETQYFGPGTRLLVL.

DNA for the CDR3: TGCAGCGTTGAACCAGACACTCGTAATGAGCAGTTCTTC. This translates into CSVEPDTRNEQFF. The genes are TRBV29-1 and TRBJ2-1; D ambiguous. CDR3 length: 13 amino acids. Germline CDR1 SQVTM, CDR2 ANQGSEA. Trimming pared 2 bases from V and 7 bases from J, leaving 12 bases between.